These 9 T cell receptor beta chains came from one sample sequenced in a study of blood T cell repertoires in COVID-19 (dated by TCRdb to 2018 to 2021). The library was generated by the immunoSEQ multiplex PCR assay. The immuneACCESS repertoire file appears here via TCRdb, limited to in-frame rearrangements. These files lack a portion of the clones; in checked studies, under half of the deficit traces to unresolved V genes, and the cause of the others is not known. For this sample the table gives 53,000 or so clones, of which roughly 77% were detected only once. Roughly two fifths of the sample is held by the ten biggest clonotypes. The sample consisted of peripheral blood. Every receptor here comes from a man in his sixties or seventies with active or convalescent COVID-19.

V is TRBV3-1 (or the pseudogene TRBV3-2) and J is TRBJ1-6, with D possibly matching TRBD1 (6 bases). Deletions cut 1 base from V and 3 bases from J, with 16 bases between. In germline, CDR1 is LGHDT, CDR2 YNNKEL (reference sequence). CDR3 length: 18 residues. The CDR3 DNA is TGTGCCAGCAGCCAAGTTTTTTGGGGGGGCTTCTATAATTCACCCCTCCACTTT. It is translated as CASSQVFWGGFYNSPLHF.

The V and J genes are TRBV19 and TRBJ1-4; D perhaps matches TRBD1 (6 bases). V lost 6 bases, J lost 2 bases, and 19 bases lay in between. The germline CDR1 and CDR2 sequences are LNHDA and SQIVND (reference sequence). The CDR3 length is 17 residues. The CDR3 DNA follows: TGTGCCAGTAGCCCAAGTGGGGGCGGAAGGACTAATGAAAAACTGTTTTTT. Its translation: CASSPSGGGRTNEKLFF. The full variable domain, rest sourced from reference TRBV19 and TRBJ1-4, is DGGITQSPKYLFRKEGQNVTLSCEQNLNHDAMYWYRQDPGQGLRLIYYSQIVNDFQKGDIAEGYSVSREKKESFPLTVTSAQKNPTAFYLCASSPSGGGRTNEKLFFGSGTQLSVL.

The J gene is TRBJ2-2, the V gene TRBV7-6; D is possibly TRBD1 (5 bases). The CDR3 is made up of 14 amino acids. The V gene's germline CDR1 is SGHVS and CDR2 FNYEAQ. The V end lost 1 base, the J end lost 7 bases, and 10 bases lay between the germline ends. Here the CDR3 reads CASSLVPGHGELFF. The CDR3 nucleotides are TGTGCCAGCAGCTTAGTTCCAGGGCACGGGGAGCTGTTTTTT. The variable domain in full, completed from reference TRBV7-6 and TRBJ2-2, reads GAGVSQSPRYKVTKRGQDVALRCDPISGHVSLYWYRQALGQGPEFLTYFNYEAQQDKSGLPNDRFSAERPEGSISTLTIQRTEQRDSAMYRCASSLVPGHGELFFGEGSRLTVL.

J is TRBJ1-6 and V is TRBV28, with TRBD1 as a possible D gene (6 bases). There are 12 residues in the CDR3. The V and J ends lost 2 bases and 11 bases respectively, with 7 bases between them. Germline-derived CDR1 and CDR2 are MDHEN and SYDVKM. The CDR3 DNA is TGTGCCAGCAGTTTAAGGGGGACACCCCTCCACTTT. Its translation is CASSLRGTPLHF.

This chain connects TRBV6-6 to TRBJ2-7; no definite D call. Germline lookup yields CDR1 MNHNY and CDR2 SVGAGI (reference sequence). The V end was cut by 0 bases, the J end by 2 bases, with 11 bases between. CDR3 length: 15 amino acids. Here the CDR3 reads CASSYSQTRPYEQYF. CDR3 sequence (DNA): TGTGCCAGCAGTTACTCGCAAACTCGCCCCTACGAGCAGTACTTC.

The rearrangement links TRBV6-2 or TRBV6-3 to TRBJ2-7; the match to TRBD2 covers 9 bases. This CDR3 is built from 15 residues. Germline CDR1 reads MNHEY; CDR2 reads SVGEGT. The V segment lost 0 bases and the J segment 3 bases; nucleotides outside the gene matches: 3. CDR3 coding DNA: TGTGCCAGCAGTTACTCGGCTAGCGGGATCTACGAGCAGTACTTC. Its protein is CASSYSASGIYEQYF.

This rearrangement joins TRBV7-9 to TRBJ2-1; D perhaps matches TRBD2 (6 bases). The V gene's germline CDR1 is SEHNR and CDR2 FQNEAQ (reference sequence). V shed 2 bases and J shed 9 bases, with 8 bases lying between them. The CDR3 is 12 amino acids. CDR3 protein: CASSLRRAEQFF. In nucleotides, the CDR3 is TGTGCCAGCAGCTTACGGAGGGCTGAGCAGTTCTTC. The variable domain in full, with the rest retrieved from reference TRBV7-9 and TRBJ2-1, is DTGVSQNPRHKITKRGQNVTFRCDPISEHNRLYWYRQTLGQGPEFLTYFQNEAQLEKSRLLSDRFSAERPKGSFSTLEIQRTEQGDSAMYLCASSLRRAEQFFGPGTRLTVL.

CDR3 loop: CASSLASNRANSPLHF. CDR3 in DNA: TGTGCCAGCAGCTTAGCTTCAAACAGGGCCAATTCACCCCTCCACTTT. The chain recombines TRBV7-2 with TRBJ1-6; a weak D match, TRBD1 (6 bases). Trimming stripped 0 bases from V and 7 bases from J, with 13 bases between. The length of the CDR3 is 16 residues. Germline V CDR1 and CDR2: SGHTA, FQGNSA.

The rearrangement joins TRBV7-2 to TRBJ1-6; tentative D call: TRBD1 (6 bases). This CDR3 spans 15 amino acids. The V end was cut by 1 base, the J end by 14 bases, with 18 bases between. From germline, CDR1 is SGHTA and CDR2 FQGNSA. Written as DNA, the CDR3 is TGTGCCAGCAGCTTAGACGGGACACCGGGTTTGACCCTCCACTTT. Translating it yields CASSLDGTPGLTLHF.